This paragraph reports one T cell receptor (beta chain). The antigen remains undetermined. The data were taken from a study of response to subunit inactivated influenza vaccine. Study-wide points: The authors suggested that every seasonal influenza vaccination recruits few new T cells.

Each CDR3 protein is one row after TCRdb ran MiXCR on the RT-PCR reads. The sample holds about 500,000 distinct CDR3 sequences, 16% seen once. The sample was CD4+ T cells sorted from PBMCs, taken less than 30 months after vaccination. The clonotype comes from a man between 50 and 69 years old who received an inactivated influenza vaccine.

CDR3 loop: CASSPDVYTGELFF. In nucleotides, the CDR3 is TGTGCCAGCAGCCCAGACGTGTACACCGGGGAGCTGTTTTTT. This chain connects TRBV5-6 to TRBJ2-2; D ambiguous. This CDR3 has 14 residues. Germline CDR1 and CDR2: SGHDT and YYEEEE. V was shortened by 4 bases and J by 3 bases, with 10 bases between the two germline ends.